Shown below are 8 T cell receptor beta chains from a single sample sequenced in a study of CD8 T cell repertoires and HIV-1 epitope variants. Generated by immunoSEQ multiplex PCR, the TCRdb table keeps only in-frame clones and is missing some. The table lists 4,000 or so clones, 60% to 75% of them singletons. The antigens these receptors bind are not known. The specimen was cultured CD8+ T cells derived from PBMCs. These receptors were taken from a male donor with HIV.

V usage is TRBV6-5 and J usage is TRBJ2-5, with D possibly TRBD2 on 5 matching bases. CDR3 length equals 13 residues. V shed 6 bases and J shed 5 bases, with 13 bases lying between them. Germline V lookup: CDR1 MNHEY, CDR2 SVGAGI. CDR3 in amino acids: CASRGVLGETQYF. CDR3 DNA: TGTGCCAGCAGGGGAGTATTAGGGGAGACCCAGTACTTC.

This clone was detected only once. The chain joins TRBV7-9 to TRBJ2-5; no clear D gene. Trimming left V 5 bases short and J 1 base short, with 2 bases between. Germline lookup yields CDR1 SEHNR and CDR2 FQNEAQ (reference sequence). The CDR3 covers 11 residues. CDR3 loop: CASSPQETQYF. The DNA for the CDR3 is TGTGCCAGCAGCCCCCAAGAGACCCAGTACTTC.

This clone occurred a few times. The V call is TRBV28, the J call TRBJ1-5; D not resolved. The V and J ends lost 5 bases and 0 bases respectively, with 8 bases between them. Germline values: CDR1 MDHEN, CDR2 SYDVKM. CDR3 length: 14 residues. The CDR3 DNA is TGTGCCAGCAGTGCGGAGGGTAGCAATCAGCCCCAGCATTTT. It encodes CASSAEGSNQPQHF.

The chain employs TRBV30 and TRBJ1-2; no definite D call. Between the trimmed V and J ends, which lost 6 bases and 3 bases, there was a span of 23 bases. Germline CDR1 reads GTSNPN; CDR2 reads SVGIG (reference sequence). The CDR3 has 16 residues. The chain's CDR3 is CACDAWIRNVDYGYTF. CDR3 nucleotide sequence: TGTGCCTGTGACGCATGGATTCGGAACGTCGACTATGGCTACACCTTC.

This chain links TRBV5-8 with TRBJ1-2; D gene ambiguous. Trimming cost V 1 base and J 8 bases, with 9 bases left between them. This CDR3 spans 12 amino acids. The germline V gene has CDR1 SGHTS and CDR2 YDEGEE. The CDR3 protein is CASSLRAGGYTF. The CDR3 DNA sequence: TGTGCCAGCAGCTTGCGGGCGGGGGGCTACACCTTC.

The V call is TRBV10-2, the J call TRBJ1-5; TRBD1 might be the D (5 bases). Germline lookup yields CDR1 WSHSY and CDR2 SAAADI. V lost 6 bases and J lost 1, with 10 bases in between. This CDR3 region has 14 residues. CDR3 sequence (DNA): TGCGCCAGCAGGGGGGGGGAGAGCAATCAGCCCCAGCATTTT. Its translation is CASRGGESNQPQHF.

This clone was found a few times. J is TRBJ2-3 and V is TRBV27, with 10 bases aligning to TRBD2. From germline, CDR1 is MNHEY and CDR2 SMNVEV (reference sequence). With 7 bases clipped from V and 0 bases from J, the junction kept 13 bases outside the gene matches. The CDR3 loop spans 18 amino acids. CDR3 in amino acids: CASTPTTTSGRSTDTQYF. In DNA, the CDR3 is TGTGCCAGCACCCCGACCACGACTAGCGGGCGTAGCACAGATACGCAGTATTTT.

This chain connects TRBV7-8 to TRBJ1-3, with D possibly being TRBD1 (5 bases). Germline V gives CDR1 SGHVS, CDR2 FQNEAQ. This CDR3 region has 16 residues. With 4 bases removed from V and 1 base from J, the gap between germline ends came to 14 bases. Here the CDR3 DNA reads TGTGCCAGCAGCTCGCTGGCTGGGGGGTCTGGAAACACCATATATTTT. It translates to CASSSLAGGSGNTIYF.